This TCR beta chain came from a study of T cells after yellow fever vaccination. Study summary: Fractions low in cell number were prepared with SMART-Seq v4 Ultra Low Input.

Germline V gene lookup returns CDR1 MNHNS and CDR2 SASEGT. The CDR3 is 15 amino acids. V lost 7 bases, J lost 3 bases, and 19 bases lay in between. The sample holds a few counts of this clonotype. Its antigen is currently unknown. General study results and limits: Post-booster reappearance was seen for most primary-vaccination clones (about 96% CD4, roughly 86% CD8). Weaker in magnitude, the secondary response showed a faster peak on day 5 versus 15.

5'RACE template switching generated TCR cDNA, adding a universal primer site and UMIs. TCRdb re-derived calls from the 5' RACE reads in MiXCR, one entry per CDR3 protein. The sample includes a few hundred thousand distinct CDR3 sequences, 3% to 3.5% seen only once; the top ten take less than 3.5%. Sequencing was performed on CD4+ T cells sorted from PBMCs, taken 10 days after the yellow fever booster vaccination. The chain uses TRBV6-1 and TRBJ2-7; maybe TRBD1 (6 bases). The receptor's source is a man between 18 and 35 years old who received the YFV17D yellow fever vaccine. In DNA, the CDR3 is TGTGCCAGCACAGGGGTGTCTAGCCTGGTCTACGAGCAGTACTTC. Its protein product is CASTGVSSLVYEQYF.